These T cell receptor beta chains were read from a single sample in a study of blood T cell repertoires in COVID-19. Repertoires were generated with immunoSEQ multiplex PCR, while TCRdb's copy carries only in-frame clones and drops some. The profile shows about 210,000 clones, around nine tenths of them singletons. The sequenced sample consisted of PBMCs or T cells enriched from blood (not recorded which). Receptor source: a woman in her 30s who had been exposed to COVID-19. Both conserved end residues are part of each CDR3. Each record gives: J gene, D gene, V gene, clone size, CDR3 DNA, CDR3 protein. D genes are given only for firm matches. Size is omitted from some rows. Given values are once, few, many or a class for expanded clones.

TRBJ2-6,.,TRBV7-8,.,TGTGCCAGCAGCTTCGGGGGGCTGGGGACAGGCTTCTCTGGGGCCAACGTCCTGACTTTC,CASSFGGLGTGFSGANVLTF
TRBJ2-1,.,TRBV19,.,TGTGCCAGTAGTATAGTCTCCCTAGGGGACAATGAGCAGTTCTTC,CASSIVSLGDNEQFF
TRBJ1-1,.,TRBV12-5,.,TGTGCTAGTGGCGAGACAGTGAACACTGAAGCTTTCTTT,CASGETVNTEAFF
TRBJ1-6,.,TRBV19,.,TGTGCCAGTAGTATAGTAGGGACTGTTAAAGCTCCCCTCCACTTT,CASSIVGTVKAPLHF
TRBJ1-1,TRBD1,TRBV29-1,.,TGCAGCGTTGACCTCTCGGGACAGGGGTCTGAAGCTTTCTTT,CSVDLSGQGSEAFF
TRBJ1-2,.,TRBV5-1,.,TGCGCCAGCGGGGGGACTCTACTGGAGGGAGGCTACACCTTC,CASGGTLLEGGYTF
TRBJ1-6,.,TRBV2,.,TGTGCCAGCAGAAACAGCAATTCACCCCTCCACTTT,CASRNSNSPLHF
TRBJ2-7,TRBD1,TRBV5-1,.,TGCGCCAGCAGGGCGGGACAGGGGCGAACCTACGAGCAGTACTTC,CASRAGQGRTYEQYF
TRBJ1-2,.,TRBV2,.,TGTGCCAGCGCGCTTACCAACTATGGCTACACCTTC,CASALTNYGYTF
TRBJ1-1,.,TRBV5-4,.,TGTGCCAGCAGCTTTATGACAGACACTGAAGCTTTCTTT,CASSFMTDTEAFF
TRBJ2-5,.,TRBV19,once,TGTGCCAGTAGTATTTCTGGAGTTCAAGAGACCCAGTACTTC,CASSISGVQETQYF
TRBJ1-1,TRBD1,TRBV6-6,.,TGTGCCAGCAGTTACTCCGACAGGGTAAGGACTGAAGCTTTCTTT,CASSYSDRVRTEAFF
TRBJ2-3,TRBD2,TRBV11-1,.,TGTGCCAGCAGCTTTGGGATAGCGGGGGAAAATACGCAGTATTTT,CASSFGIAGENTQYF
TRBJ1-1,.,TRBV19,.,TGTGCCAGTAGTATAGGGAGGGGTATTGACACTGAAGCTTTCTTT,CASSIGRGIDTEAFF
TRBJ1-6,.,TRBV28,.,TGTGCCAGCAGTTCACCGGTCCCTAATTCGGCCCTCCACTTT,CASSSPVPNSALHF
TRBJ1-5,.,TRBV6-5,.,TGTGCCAGCAGGCTCTCGGGCAGGGGCAATCAGCCCCAGCATTTT,CASRLSGRGNQPQHF
TRBJ2-2,.,TRBV15,.,TGTGCCACCAGCAGAGTTGCTTCGGGTGCCGGGGAGCTGTTTTTT,CATSRVASGAGELFF
TRBJ2-7,.,TRBV9,.,TGTGCCAGCAGCGCCAGTGGAGGGCCCGAGCAGTACTTC,CASSASGGPEQYF
TRBJ1-5,.,TRBV19,.,TGTGCCAGTAGTATAGCACAGTACAATCAGCCCCAGCATTTT,CASSIAQYNQPQHF
TRBJ1-1,.,TRBV12-3/TRBV12-4,.,TGTGCCAGCAGTTCAGGGAACTTAGAAGCTTTCTTT,CASSSGNLEAFF
TRBJ1-2,TRBD1,TRBV5-1,.,TGCGCCAGCAACCCTCGGGACAGGGGTAACTATGGCTACACCTTC,CASNPRDRGNYGYTF
TRBJ2-5,TRBD2,TRBV24-1,.,TGTGCCACCAGTGATTCGCCGGGACTAAGCCTCCAAGAGACCCAGTACTTC,CATSDSPGLSLQETQYF
TRBJ2-3,TRBD1,TRBV27,.,TGTGCCAGCAGTTTGGGGGGGACAGGGAGGCCAGATACGCAGTATTTT,CASSLGGTGRPDTQYF
TRBJ2-3,.,TRBV5-4,.,TGTGCCAGCAGCGTTGGGACATCGAGATCCACAGATACGCAGTATTTT,CASSVGTSRSTDTQYF
TRBJ1-5,.,TRBV6-5,.,TGTGCCAGCAGATCAACCGGGGTTAGCAATCAGCCCCAGCATTTT,CASRSTGVSNQPQHF
TRBJ1-2,TRBD1,TRBV20-1,.,TGCAGTGCTAGTTCGGAACAGGGGGCAGTTGGCTACACCTTC,CSASSEQGAVGYTF
TRBJ1-3,.,TRBV19,few,TGTGCCAGTAGTATATGGGACTCTACGTCTGGAAACACCATATATTTT,CASSIWDSTSGNTIYF
TRBJ2-3,TRBD2,TRBV7-9,.,TGTGCCAGCAGCTCCGGACTAGCGGGGGGCGCGTCAGATACGCAGTATTTT,CASSSGLAGGASDTQYF
TRBJ1-2,.,TRBV5-1,.,TGCGCCAGCAGCCGAACGGGAGATACTAACTATGGCTACACCTTC,CASSRTGDTNYGYTF
TRBJ2-1,.,TRBV7-9,.,TGTGCCAGCAGCTCGAGCCCCCCAGGGGTCAATGAGCAGTTCTTC,CASSSSPPGVNEQFF
TRBJ1-6,.,TRBV27,.,TGTGCCAGCAGTTTGGGCAGGGGCTATAATTCACCCCTCCACTTT,CASSLGRGYNSPLHF
TRBJ1-4,.,TRBV2,.,TGTGCCAGCAAGGGGAGCAGGGGTGGCACTAATGAAAAACTGTTTTTT,CASKGSRGGTNEKLFF
TRBJ1-2,TRBD1,TRBV10-2,.,TGCGCCAGCAGAGCTATTGGGACAGATAACTATGGCTACACCTTC,CASRAIGTDNYGYTF
TRBJ2-5,TRBD1,TRBV4-1,.,TGCGCCAGCAGCGACGACAGGGGGGAGAAAGAGACCCAGTACTTC,CASSDDRGEKETQYF
TRBJ1-3,TRBD1,TRBV19,.,TGTGCCAGCGACCATTGGGACAGACAAGGAAACACCATATATTTT,CASDHWDRQGNTIYF
TRBJ2-3,.,TRBV3-1/TRBV3-2,few,TGTGCCAGCAGCCTCGAAGGAGGGGCTGATACGCAGTATTTT,CASSLEGGADTQYF